The 14 T cell receptor beta chains given below trace back to one sample, sequenced in a study of cytomegalovirus exposure and HLA in healthy donors. PCR was performed using 60 Vbeta and 13 Jbeta primers. Method: immunoSEQ multiplex PCR; TCRdb's copy keeps in-frame clones and lacks some. The table lists 120,000 or so clones, roughly 80% of them singletons, with around 30% in the top ten. Sequenced input: PBMCs. The source is a man aged 60-69 years in good health and CMV-seropositive.

CDR3 sequence (DNA): TGTGCCAGCAGCCAACGGGGGGAAAGGAACACTGAAGCTTTCTTT. Its translation is CASSQRGERNTEAFF. V gene TRBV9 combines with J gene TRBJ1-1, with D perhaps TRBD1 (5 bases). Germline V gene sequence: CDR1 SGDLS, CDR2 YYNGEE. The CDR3 consists of 15 residues. Trimming pared 4 bases from V and 1 base from J, leaving 14 bases between.

V usage is TRBV7-2 and J usage is TRBJ2-3; D is ambiguous. CDR1 is SGHTA, CDR2 FQGNSA, per germline. V gave up 5 bases and J gave up 6 bases, with 12 bases separating them. The CDR3 has 13 amino acids. This chain's CDR3 is CASSLNPTDTQYF. The DNA of the CDR3 is TGTGCCAGCAGCCTAAACCCCACGGATACGCAGTATTTT.

This chain connects TRBV18 to TRBJ1-2; D not certain. The length of the CDR3 is 13 residues. V was pared by 8 bases and J by 0 bases, with 10 bases between. Germline V lookup: CDR1 KGHSH, CDR2 LQKENI. As DNA, the CDR3 is TGTGCCAGCGCCTCGGGTCCTAACTATGGCTACACCTTC. This sequence encodes CASASGPNYGYTF. The whole variable domain, filled in from reference TRBV18 and TRBJ1-2, reads NAGVMQNPRHLVRRRGQEARLRCSPMKGHSHVYWYRQLPEEGLKFMVYLQKENIIDESGMPKERFSAEFPKEGPSILRIQQVVRGDSAAYFCASASGPNYGYTFGSGTRLTVV.

This clone appeared a few times. The rearrangement uses TRBV14 and TRBJ2-4, with 13 bases aligning to TRBD2. The J segment lost 2 bases and the V segment lost 3 bases, leaving 7 bases of the junction unmatched. Germline V lookup: CDR1 SGHDN, CDR2 FVKESK. The CDR3 is made up of 18 amino acids. The CDR3 spells CASSQGTSGAWTKNIQYF. Here the CDR3 DNA reads TGTGCCAGCAGCCAGGGGACTAGCGGGGCTTGGACCAAAAACATTCAGTACTTC.

The V call is TRBV6-5, the J call TRBJ1-4, with D perhaps TRBD1 (5 bases). The germline gives CDR1 MNHEY, CDR2 SVGAGI. This CDR3 region has 15 residues. Trimming took off 7 bases at V and 8 bases at J, with 20 bases between the two ends. The CDR3 DNA is TGTGCCAGCACTAAAGGCGTGGGGGGGATGGAAAAACTGTTTTTT. Translated: CASTKGVGGMEKLFF.

The CDR3 protein is CASSDVGQGNYGYTF. The CDR3 DNA follows: TGTGCCAGCAGTGATGTGGGACAGGGAAACTATGGCTACACCTTC. V usage is TRBV6-1 and J usage is TRBJ1-2; 9 nucleotides line up with TRBD1. The V segment lost 3 bases and the J segment 2 bases; nucleotides outside the gene matches: 4. The CDR3 runs 15 residues. Germline V CDR1 and CDR2: MNHNS, SASEGT.

This clone was detected once. The gene calls are TRBV5-1 and TRBJ2-3; 9 bases are a match to TRBD2. V shed 0 bases and J 3 bases; nucleotides not matched to a gene: 5. The CDR3 has 16 amino acids. Germline V gives CDR1 SGHRS, CDR2 YFSETQ. CDR3 loop: CASSLESSGTTDTQYF. The CDR3 DNA reads TGCGCCAGCAGCTTGGAGTCTAGCGGGACAACAGATACGCAGTATTTT.

The count of this clone is one. V is TRBV7-9 and J is TRBJ2-2; 7 positions match TRBD1. The ends lost 6 bases at V and 4 bases at J; junction bases unmatched: 5. Germline assignment: CDR1 SEHNR and CDR2 FQNEAQ (reference sequence). The CDR3 has 14 residues. CDR3: CASRTDRATGELFF. The CDR3 DNA sequence: TGTGCCAGCAGAACCGACAGGGCCACCGGGGAGCTGTTTTTT.

The rearrangement joins TRBV28 to TRBJ2-3; TRBD2 might be the D (5 bases). The length of the CDR3 is 15 residues. The V end lost 8 bases, the J end lost 2 bases, and 17 bases lay between the germline ends. Germline V gene lookup returns CDR1 MDHEN and CDR2 SYDVKM. CDR3 in DNA: TGTGCCAGCTTCAGTGGGTCGAGGGCCACAGATACGCAGTATTTT. Protein sequence: CASFSGSRATDTQYF.

The chain couples TRBV18 to TRBJ2-1, with 9 bases lining up with TRBD2. This CDR3 comprises 15 residues. Germline-derived CDR1 and CDR2 are KGHSH and LQKENI. The ends lost 8 bases at V and 4 bases at J; junction bases unmatched: 9. CDR3 nucleotides: TGTGCCAGCGCGGGGGGGGAGTTCAGGTACAATGAGCAGTTCTTC. It codes for CASAGGEFRYNEQFF.

The count of this clone is one. The CDR3 region has the DNA TGTGCCAGCAGTGAATATCAGCAGGGCTATGGCTACACCTTC. It specifies CASSEYQQGYGYTF. The chain employs TRBV6-1 and TRBJ1-2, with D maybe TRBD1 (5 bases). CDR3 length: 14 amino acids. CDR1 and CDR2 (germline): MNHNS, SASEGT. Trimming cost V 2 bases and J 4 bases, with 11 bases left between them.

The V gene is TRBV5-1, the J gene TRBJ2-7; 11 positions match TRBD1. Germline V lookup: CDR1 SGHRS, CDR2 YFSETQ. J gave up 5 bases and V 2 bases, and 12 bases lay outside the gene matches. The CDR3 contains 17 residues. The CDR3 sequence: CASSLSTGQGGDNEQYF. The CDR3, as DNA: TGCGCCAGCAGCTTATCGACGGGACAGGGGGGGGACAACGAGCAGTACTTC.

The V call is TRBV7-9, the J call TRBJ1-2; 7 nucleotides line up with TRBD1. The CDR3 spans 16 residues. V dropped 6 bases and J dropped 0; count of bases not matched to a gene: 10. The V gene's germline CDR1 is SEHNR and CDR2 FQNEAQ (reference sequence). The CDR3 coding sequence is TGTGCCAGCAGTTGGAGGGACAGACCTTCTAACTATGGCTACACCTTC. Residues: CASSWRDRPSNYGYTF.

The chain has TRBV4-1 and TRBJ2-2; TRBD1 might be the D (6 bases). Trimming cost V 4 bases and J 5 bases, with 17 bases left between them. CDR1 MGHRA and CDR2 YSYEKL come from the germline V gene. CDR3 length: 16 amino acids. The DNA for the CDR3 is TGCGCCAGCAGCCTCTTAGGGACAAGGGGAACCGGGGAGCTGTTTTTT. Protein product: CASSLLGTRGTGELFF.